This is a list of T cell receptor beta chains from one sample in a study of preoperative IRX-2 immunotherapy in early breast cancer. Some clones are missing from TCRdb's copy, which holds only in-frame ones; the method was immunoSEQ multiplex PCR. The sample shows roughly 93,000 clones, about nine tenths of them seen only once. Sequencing was performed on tumor tissue, taken after IRX-2 immunotherapy. These receptors came from a human donor with breast cancer. Each CDR3 is given with its conserved first and last residue. Fields, in order: J gene, D gene, clone size, V gene, CDR3 protein, CDR3 DNA. The D gene is left open where the match is weak. Not every row has a clone size; where given, it reads once, few, many or a size class.

>TRBJ1-1|NA|NA|TRBV28
CASRWGGAEAFF
TGTGCCAGCAGGTGGGGGGGCGCTGAAGCTTTCTTT
>TRBJ2-3|NA|NA|TRBV7-5
CASSSLDRDTDTQYF
TGTGCCAGCAGCTCCCTGGACAGGGACACAGATACGCAGTATTTT
>TRBJ1-1|NA|NA|TRBV2
CASSLALDAEAFF
TGTGCCAGCAGTTTAGCGCTCGACGCGGAAGCTTTCTTT
>TRBJ1-1|NA|NA|TRBV6-8
CALTWGSMNTEAFF
TGTGCCCTGACCTGGGGATCAATGAACACTGAAGCTTTCTTT
>TRBJ2-2|NA|NA|TRBV28
CASSIRTYGELFF
TGTGCCAGCAGTATTCGGACCTACGGGGAGCTGTTTTTT
>TRBJ2-7|NA|NA|TRBV7-6
CASSFLRGGYEQYF
TGTGCCAGCAGCTTCCTGCGGGGCGGGTACGAGCAGTACTTC
>TRBJ1-3|TRBD1|NA|TRBV7-4
CASSLAGGPGAGNTIYF
TGTGCCAGCAGCTTAGCAGGGGGCCCAGGAGCTGGAAACACCATATATTTT
>TRBJ1-1|NA|NA|TRBV28
CASSLVDTEAFF
TGTGCCAGCAGTTTGGTGGACACTGAAGCTTTCTTT
>TRBJ1-1|TRBD1|NA|TRBV5-1
CASSRGQGGNTEAFF
TGCGCCAGCAGCCGGGGACAGGGAGGGAACACTGAAGCTTTCTTT
>TRBJ1-1|NA|NA|TRBV25-1
CASSGRGPNTEAFF
TGTGCCAGCAGCGGACGGGGTCCTAACACTGAAGCTTTCTTT
>TRBJ1-1|NA|NA|TRBV6-8
CASSRGGQDTEAFF
TGTGCCAGCAGCAGAGGAGGGCAGGACACTGAAGCTTTCTTT
>TRBJ2-2|TRBD1|NA|TRBV28
CASRATGVTGELFF
TGTGCCAGCAGGGCGACAGGGGTGACCGGGGAGCTGTTTTTT
>TRBJ1-1|NA|NA|TRBV1
CASSPGWKLNTEAFF
TGCGCCAGCAGCCCCGGATGGAAGTTGAACACTGAAGCTTTCTTT
>TRBJ1-3|TRBD1|NA|TRBV6-8
CASRPPGQQLSGNTIYF
TGTGCCAGCAGGCCGCCGGGACAGCAGCTCTCTGGAAACACCATATATTTT
>TRBJ2-5|TRBD2|NA|TRBV30
CAWSTSGGETQYF
TGTGCCTGGAGTACCTCGGGGGGGGAGACCCAGTACTTC
>TRBJ1-4|NA|NA|TRBV5-1
CASSGGRGQGEKLFF
TGCGCCAGCAGCGGGGGAAGGGGCCAGGGTGAAAAACTGTTTTTT
>TRBJ1-5|TRBD1|NA|TRBV6-8
CASRITGGTQPQHF
TGTGCCAGCAGAATTACAGGGGGCACTCAGCCCCAGCATTTT
>TRBJ1-4|TRBD1|once|TRBV27
CASSPRTGGGEKLFF
TGTGCCAGCAGTCCTAGGACAGGGGGAGGCGAAAAACTGTTTTTT